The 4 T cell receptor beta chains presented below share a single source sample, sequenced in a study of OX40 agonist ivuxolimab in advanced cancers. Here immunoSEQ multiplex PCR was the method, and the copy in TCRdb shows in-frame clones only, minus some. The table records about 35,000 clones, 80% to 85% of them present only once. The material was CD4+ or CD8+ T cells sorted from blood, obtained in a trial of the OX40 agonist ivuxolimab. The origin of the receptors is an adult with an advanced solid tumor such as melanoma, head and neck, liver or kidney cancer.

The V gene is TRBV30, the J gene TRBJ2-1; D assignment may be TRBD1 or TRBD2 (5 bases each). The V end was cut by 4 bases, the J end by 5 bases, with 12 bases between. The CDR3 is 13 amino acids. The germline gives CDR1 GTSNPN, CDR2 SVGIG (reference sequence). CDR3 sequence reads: CAWMRGANNEQFF. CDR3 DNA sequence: TGTGCCTGGATGAGAGGGGCTAACAATGAGCAGTTCTTC.

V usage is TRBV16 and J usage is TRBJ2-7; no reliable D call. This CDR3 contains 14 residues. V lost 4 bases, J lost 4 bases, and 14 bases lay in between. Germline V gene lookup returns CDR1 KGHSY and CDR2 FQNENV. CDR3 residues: CASSPDNVGYEQYF. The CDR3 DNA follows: TGTGCCAGCAGCCCCGACAATGTTGGGTACGAGCAGTACTTC.

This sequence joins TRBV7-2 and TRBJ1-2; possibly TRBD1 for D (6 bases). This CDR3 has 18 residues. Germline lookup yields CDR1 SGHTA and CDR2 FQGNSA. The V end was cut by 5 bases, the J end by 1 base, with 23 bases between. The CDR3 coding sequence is TGTGCCAGCAGCGGTTTCTCCGGGACACTCTTCCTTAACTATGGCTACACCTTC. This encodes CASSGFSGTLFLNYGYTF.

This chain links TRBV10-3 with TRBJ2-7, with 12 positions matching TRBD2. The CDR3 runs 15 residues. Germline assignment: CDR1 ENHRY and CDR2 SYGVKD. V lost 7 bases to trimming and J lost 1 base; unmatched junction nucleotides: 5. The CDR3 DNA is TGTGCCATCAACCCTAGCGGGGGGGCGTCCTACGAGCAGTACTTC. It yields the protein CAINPSGGASYEQYF.